The clone carrying this T cell receptor beta chain was found once. No antigen is known for it. This specimen belongs to a study of long-term antiretroviral therapy in people with HIV. Across the study: It was about a decade before the 2015 immediate-ART recommendation that the earliest samples were taken. Study-wide results and limits: Dating from about 2004 to 2017, the blood was possibly obtained under older ART regimens. HIV repertoires spanned tighter CDR3 length ranges than controls did. After ART, diversity increased yet remained lower than transplant donor controls.

The authors ran the immunoSEQ assay, v3.0, at survey level. TCRdb keeps only in-frame clones here, not all; method: immunoSEQ multiplex PCR. The data show 7,400 or so clones, about 70% seen once. Germline V CDR1 and CDR2: KGHSH, LQKENI. V was pared by 1 base and J by 0 bases, with 13 bases between. This CDR3 is built from 18 residues. The origin of this receptor is a man aged 35-49 years with HIV. Sequenced here: unsorted PBMCs, sampled 0.9 years before starting antiretroviral therapy. The chain carries TRBV18 and TRBJ2-6; the D gene is possibly TRBD1 (6 bases). This CDR3 reads CASSPQTGTISGANVLTF. In nucleotides, the CDR3 is TGTGCCAGCTCACCACAGACAGGAACAATCTCTGGGGCCAACGTCCTGACTTTC.